This TCR beta chain stems from a study of T cells in Graves' hyperthyroidism and ophthalmopathy. Study-level results: The model identified upcoming ophthalmopathy a median roughly 6 months ahead of onset. Ophthalmopathy and stable hyperthyroidism were separated by a 13 V-J model.

RNA transcripts gave rise to amplified TCR beta CDR3 regions. The HTBI primer set served for first-round RT-PCR of the TCR CDR3. Each CDR3 protein is one row after TCRdb ran MiXCR on the multiplex PCR reads. The data hold a few hundred thousand distinct CDR3 sequences, with roughly a fifth observed a single time. This clonotype has a count of ten or more. Its target is unknown. V gave up 5 bases and J gave up 3 bases; unmatched junction bases: 3. The CDR3 consists of 14 residues. Germline V gene data show CDR1 as DFQATT and CDR2 as SNEGSKA (reference sequence). The chain uses TRBV20-1 and TRBJ2-1; 11 bases align to TRBD2. This sequence was found in a man between 45 and 60 years old with Graves' ophthalmopathy. Specimen: blood. DNA for the CDR3: TGCAGTGCTTCCGGGACTAGCGGCTACAATGAGCAGTTCTTC. Amino acid sequence: CSASGTSGYNEQFF.